This TCR beta chain was recorded in a study of T cells in women clearing cervical HPV infection. Study background: Women with histologically confirmed HPV16-related CIN3 or worse, 2 with invasive cancer, served as cases.

Using immunoSEQ multiplex PCR, the repertoire was profiled, and TCRdb retains in-frame clones only, with some absent. In total, the table holds just over 20,000 clones. The receptor's source is a woman between 18 and 69 years old with a cervical HPV16 infection that either progressed to CIN3+ or cleared (not recorded which). The sequenced sample was blood buffy coat.

The CDR3 loop is CAWGGGQGYEQYF. CDR3 bases read: TGTGCCTGGGGTGGAGGACAGGGCTACGAG. This chain connects TRBV30 to TRBJ2-7; 8 bases align to TRBD1. The read stops 3 residues short of the end of the CDR3; the missing end is completed from the germline J gene. Germline-derived CDR1 and CDR2 are GTSNPN and SVGIG (reference sequence). CDR3 length: 13 residues. Trimming took 5 bases from V and 3 from J; bases not matched to a gene: 6.